This T cell receptor (beta chain) was observed in a study of beta chain features in type 1 diabetes. The entirety of the isolated RNA underwent reverse transcription, so expressed TCRB transcripts were sequenced. An average approximately 3.7 million reads came from naive, central memory and regulatory T cell samples. Generated by immunoSEQ multiplex PCR, the TCRdb table keeps only in-frame clones and is missing some. The table lists 250,000 to 300,000 clones, about 8.5% of them singletons, with roughly 1% in the top ten. With respect to this clone: Its specificity is unknown.

General study findings and limits: All four CD4+ subsets of Type 1 diabetes patients contained TCRB CDR3s that were moderately but significantly shorter.

This CDR3 is built from 15 residues. Trimming pared 3 bases from V and 1 base from J, leaving 11 bases between. The germline CDR1 and CDR2 sequences are SEHNR and FQNEAQ (reference sequence). The clonotype originates from a woman aged 18-29 years in good health. V usage is TRBV7-9 and J usage is TRBJ2-3; D is undetermined. The sequencing sample was made of central memory CD4+ T cells from blood. The CDR3 nucleotides are TGTGCCAGCAGCTTCAGAGGTGGTGGCACAGATACGCAGTATTTT. Protein product: CASSFRGGGTDTQYF.